What follows is one TCR beta chain and its context. Its matching antigen is unknown. These data are taken from a study of CD8 T cells in ankylosing spondylitis. Overall study results and limits: A motif in TCR beta, a set of 8 or 9 highly homologous variants, appeared characteristic of ankylosing spondylitis blood. From matched ankylosing spondylitis synovial fluid, disease-linked clones were reportedly recovered at significantly enriched levels.

Germline values: CDR1 LNHDA, CDR2 SQIVND (reference sequence). The CDR3 contains 13 residues. Between the trimmed V and J ends, which lost 3 bases and 4 bases, there was a span of 9 bases. 5'-RACE, quantitative and with molecular barcodes, yielded the TCR beta libraries. TCRdb analysed the 5' RACE reads with MiXCR anew, one entry per CDR3 protein. The sample shows about 500,000 distinct CDR3 sequences, 9.5% to 15% of them seen only once. This chain links TRBV19 with TRBJ1-1; D perhaps matches TRBD1 (5 bases). The clonotype was recovered from a male donor with ankylosing spondylitis. Sequencing used blood, either unsorted or a sorted T cell fraction (not recorded which). For the CDR3, the DNA is TGTGCCAGTAGTATTTGGGGGAGCACTGAAGCTTTCTTT. It yields the protein CASSIWGSTEAFF. Full variable domain (remainder filled in from reference TRBV19 and TRBJ1-1): DGGITQSPKYLFRKEGQNVTLSCEQNLNHDAMYWYRQDPGQGLRLIYYSQIVNDFQKGDIAEGYSVSREKKESFPLTVTSAQKNPTAFYLCASSIWGSTEAFFGQGTRLTVV.